This entry lists 5 T cell receptor beta chains sequenced from one sample in a study of response to subunit inactivated influenza vaccine. Each CDR3 protein gets one entry after TCRdb re-called the RT-PCR reads with MiXCR. The table has around 160,000 distinct CDR3 sequences, approximately 11% seen once. Here the sequenced sample was non-naive T cells sorted from PBMCs, taken around seven weeks after vaccination. Receptors originate from a man aged 50-60 years who received an inactivated influenza vaccine.

This clonotype was seen more than once but under ten times. The chain joins TRBV19 to TRBJ2-1; the match to TRBD2 covers 10 bases. CDR1 and CDR2 (germline): LNHDA, SQIVND (reference sequence). This CDR3 has 17 residues. V was pared by 7 bases and J by 1 base, with 10 bases of the junction left unmatched. The CDR3 DNA is TGTGCCAGTAAGCCTAGCGGGAGAAGGGGTTCCTACAATGAGCAGTTCTTC. Its protein product is CASKPSGRRGSYNEQFF.

At least ten counts were recorded for this clonotype. The CDR3 DNA follows: TGCAGCGTGGAGGTTACTAGCGGGGGAGAGACCCAGTACTTC. Translating it yields CSVEVTSGGETQYF. The chain joins TRBV29-1 to TRBJ2-5, with 11 bases that match TRBD2. V lost 6 bases to trimming and J lost 4 bases; unmatched junction nucleotides: 7. Germline V gene data show CDR1 as SQVTM and CDR2 as ANQGSEA. There are 14 residues in the CDR3.

The sample holds a few counts of this clonotype. J is TRBJ2-1 and V is TRBV2; 9 positions match TRBD1. The CDR3 sequence is 14 residues long. The germline V gene encodes CDR1 SNHLY and CDR2 FYNNEI. Trimming took 5 bases from V and 9 from J; bases not matched to a gene: 8. This chain's CDR3 is CASSLNRGPAEQFF. CDR3 DNA: TGTGCCAGCAGTCTAAACAGGGGGCCGGCTGAGCAGTTCTTC.

The chain combines TRBV28 with TRBJ2-7; the D gene is possibly TRBD1 (6 bases). The CDR3 spans 14 residues. Trimming stripped 6 bases from V and 1 base from J, with 13 bases between. Germline loops: CDR1 MDHEN, CDR2 SYDVKM. The CDR3 here is CASRNREGSYEQYF. The CDR3 coding sequence is TGTGCCAGCAGAAACAGGGAAGGGTCCTACGAGCAGTACTTC.

This chain connects TRBV4-3 to TRBJ2-3; TRBD1 is a possible D gene (5 bases). The CDR3 consists of 15 residues. V was pared by 2 bases and J by 0 bases, with 9 bases between. Germline CDR1 reads LGHNA; CDR2 reads YSLEER. CDR3 amino acids: CASSQNRLSTDTQYF. The CDR3 coding sequence is TGCGCCAGCAGCCAAAACAGGTTGAGCACAGATACGCAGTATTTT.